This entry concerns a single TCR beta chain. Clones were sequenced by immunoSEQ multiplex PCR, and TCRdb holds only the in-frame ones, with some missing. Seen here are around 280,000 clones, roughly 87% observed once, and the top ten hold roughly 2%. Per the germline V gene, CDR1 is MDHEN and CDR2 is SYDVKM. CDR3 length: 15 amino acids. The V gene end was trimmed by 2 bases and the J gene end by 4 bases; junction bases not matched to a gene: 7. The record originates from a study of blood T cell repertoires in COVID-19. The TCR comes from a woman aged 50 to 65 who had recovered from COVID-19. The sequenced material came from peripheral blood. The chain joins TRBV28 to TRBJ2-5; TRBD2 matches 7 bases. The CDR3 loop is CASSLGVGGTETQYF. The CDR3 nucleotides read TGTGCCAGCAGTTTAGGGGTGGGAGGGACAGAGACCCAGTACTTC.